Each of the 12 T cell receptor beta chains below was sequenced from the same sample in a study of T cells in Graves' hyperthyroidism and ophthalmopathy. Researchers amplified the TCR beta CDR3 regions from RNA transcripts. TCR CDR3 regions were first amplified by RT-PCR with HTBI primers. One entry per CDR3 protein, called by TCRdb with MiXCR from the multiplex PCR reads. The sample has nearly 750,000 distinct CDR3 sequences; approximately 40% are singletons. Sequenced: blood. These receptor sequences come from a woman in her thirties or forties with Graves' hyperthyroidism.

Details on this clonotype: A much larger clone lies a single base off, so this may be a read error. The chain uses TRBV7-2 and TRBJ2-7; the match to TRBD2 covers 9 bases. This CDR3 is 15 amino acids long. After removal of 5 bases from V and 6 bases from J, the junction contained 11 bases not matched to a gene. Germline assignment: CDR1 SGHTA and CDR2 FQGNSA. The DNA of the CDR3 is TGTGCCAGCAGCCCCCGTACTAGCGGGCACAGCGAGCAGTACTTC. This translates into CASSPRTSGHSEQYF.

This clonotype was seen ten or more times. The CDR3 here is CASSLAHRVGETQYF. CDR3 in DNA: TGTGCCAGCAGCTTAGCCCACAGGGTTGGAGAGACCCAGTACTTC. This chain connects TRBV7-2 to TRBJ2-5, with a tentative D call TRBD1 (6 bases). V lost 0 bases to trimming and J lost 4 bases, with 12 bases between them. The CDR3 has 15 residues. The germline CDR1 and CDR2 sequences are SGHTA and FQGNSA.

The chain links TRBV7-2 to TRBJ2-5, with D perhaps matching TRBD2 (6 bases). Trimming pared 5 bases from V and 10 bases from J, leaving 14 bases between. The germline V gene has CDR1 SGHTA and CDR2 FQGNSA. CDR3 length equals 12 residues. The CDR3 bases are TGTGCCAGCAGCCCCAGCTTGGGGGGCCAGTACTTC. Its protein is CASSPSLGGQYF.

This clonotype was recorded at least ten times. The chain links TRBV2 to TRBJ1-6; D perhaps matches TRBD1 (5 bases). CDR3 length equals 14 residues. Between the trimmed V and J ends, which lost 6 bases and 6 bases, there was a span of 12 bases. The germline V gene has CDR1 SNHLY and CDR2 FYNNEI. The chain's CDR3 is CASRVQGGNSPLHF. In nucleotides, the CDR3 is TGTGCCAGCAGAGTCCAGGGCGGTAATTCACCCCTCCACTTT.

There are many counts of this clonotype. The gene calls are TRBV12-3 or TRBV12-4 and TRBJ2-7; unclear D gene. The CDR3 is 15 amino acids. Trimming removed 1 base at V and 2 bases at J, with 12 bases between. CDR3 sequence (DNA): TGTGCCAGCAGTTTAGGGGCAACCCTCGCCTACGAGCAGTACTTC. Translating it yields CASSLGATLAYEQYF.

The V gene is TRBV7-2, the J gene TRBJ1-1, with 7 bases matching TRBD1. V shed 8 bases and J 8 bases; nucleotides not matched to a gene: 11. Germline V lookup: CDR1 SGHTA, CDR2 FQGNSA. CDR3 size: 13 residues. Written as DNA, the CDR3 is TGTGCCAGCCTAGAGGGGGCGAAGCCCGAAGCTTTCTTT. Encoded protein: CASLEGAKPEAFF.

The CDR3 nucleotides are TGTGCCAGCAGTTCAGTGACCCCTGGGGCCAACGTCCTGACTTTC. Translation gives CASSSVTPGANVLTF. The chain has TRBV7-2 and TRBJ2-6; D is ambiguous. The CDR3 spans 15 residues. CDR1 and CDR2 (germline): SGHTA, FQGNSA. The V end was cut by 6 bases, the J end by 2 bases, with 11 bases between. The full variable domain, with the rest looked up from reference TRBV7-2 and TRBJ2-6, is GAGVSQSPSNKVTEKGKDVELRCDPISGHTALYWYRQSLGQGLEFLIYFQGNSAPDKSGLPSDRFSAERTGGSVSTLTIQRTQQEDSAVYLCASSSVTPGANVLTFGAGSRLTVL.

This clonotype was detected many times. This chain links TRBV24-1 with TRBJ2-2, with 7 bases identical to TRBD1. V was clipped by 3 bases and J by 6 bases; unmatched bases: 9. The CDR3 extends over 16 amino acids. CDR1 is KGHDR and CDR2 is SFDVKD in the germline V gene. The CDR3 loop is CATSDVDRVGAGELFF. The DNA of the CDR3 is TGTGCCACCAGTGATGTCGACAGGGTGGGAGCCGGGGAGCTGTTTTTT.

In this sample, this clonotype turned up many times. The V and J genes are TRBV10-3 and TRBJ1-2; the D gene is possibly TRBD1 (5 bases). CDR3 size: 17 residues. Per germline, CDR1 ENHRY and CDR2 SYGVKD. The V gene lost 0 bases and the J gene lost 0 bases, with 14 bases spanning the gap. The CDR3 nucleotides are TGTGCCATCAGTGAGTCCGCCTGGGACCCAGCTAACTATGGCTACACCTTC. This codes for CAISESAWDPANYGYTF.

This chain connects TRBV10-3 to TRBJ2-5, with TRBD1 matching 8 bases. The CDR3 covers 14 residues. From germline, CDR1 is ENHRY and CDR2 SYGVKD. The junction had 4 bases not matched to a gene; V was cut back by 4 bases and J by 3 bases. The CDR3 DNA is TGTGCCATCAGTGCCAACAGGGGGGAAGAGACCCAGTACTTC. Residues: CAISANRGEETQYF.

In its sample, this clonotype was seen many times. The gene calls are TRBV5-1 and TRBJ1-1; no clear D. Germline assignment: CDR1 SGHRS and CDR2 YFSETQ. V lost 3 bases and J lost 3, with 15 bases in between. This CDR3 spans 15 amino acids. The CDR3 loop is CASSSREGWDTEAFF. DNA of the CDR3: TGCGCCAGCAGCTCCCGTGAAGGGTGGGACACTGAAGCTTTCTTT.

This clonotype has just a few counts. CDR3 region: CSVEAAGPEAFF. The CDR3 bases are TGCAGCGTTGAGGCAGCTGGCCCTGAAGCTTTCTTT. The chain joins TRBV29-1 to TRBJ1-1; D is unresolved. The V and J ends lost 3 bases and 6 bases respectively, with 11 bases between them. The germline CDR1 and CDR2 sequences are SQVTM and ANQGSEA. This CDR3 has 12 amino acids.